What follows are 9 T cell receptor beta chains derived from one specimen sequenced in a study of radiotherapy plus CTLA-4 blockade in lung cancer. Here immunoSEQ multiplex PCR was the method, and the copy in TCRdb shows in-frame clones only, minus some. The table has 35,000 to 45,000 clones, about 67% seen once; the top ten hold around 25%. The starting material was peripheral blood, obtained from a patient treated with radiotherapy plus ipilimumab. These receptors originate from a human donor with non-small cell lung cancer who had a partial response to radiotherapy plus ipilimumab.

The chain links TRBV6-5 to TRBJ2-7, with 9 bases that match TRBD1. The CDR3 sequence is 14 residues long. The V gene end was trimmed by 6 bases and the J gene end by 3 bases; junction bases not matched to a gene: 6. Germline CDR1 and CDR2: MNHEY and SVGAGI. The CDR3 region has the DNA TGTGCCAGCAGCCTACAGGGGGCCAACTACGAGCAGTACTTC. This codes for CASSLQGANYEQYF.

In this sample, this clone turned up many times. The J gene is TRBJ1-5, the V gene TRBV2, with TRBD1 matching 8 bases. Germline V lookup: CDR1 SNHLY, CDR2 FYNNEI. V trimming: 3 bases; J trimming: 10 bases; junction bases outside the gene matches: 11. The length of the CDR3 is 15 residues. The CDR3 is CASSEGQATIEPQHF. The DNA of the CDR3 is TGTGCCAGCAGTGAGGGACAGGCCACAATCGAACCCCAGCATTTT.

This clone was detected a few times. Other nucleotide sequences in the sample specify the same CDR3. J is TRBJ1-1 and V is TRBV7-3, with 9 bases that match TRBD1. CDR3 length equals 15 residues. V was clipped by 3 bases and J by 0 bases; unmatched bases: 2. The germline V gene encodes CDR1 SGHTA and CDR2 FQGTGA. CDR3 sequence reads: CASSLTGGMNTEAFF. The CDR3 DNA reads TGTGCCAGCAGCTTGACAGGGGGAATGAACACTGAAGCTTTCTTT.

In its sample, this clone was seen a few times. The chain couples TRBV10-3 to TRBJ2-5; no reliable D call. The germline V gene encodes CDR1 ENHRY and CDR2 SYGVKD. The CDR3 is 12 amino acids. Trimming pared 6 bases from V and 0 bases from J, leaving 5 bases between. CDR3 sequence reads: CAISRDQETQYF. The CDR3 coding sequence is TGTGCCATCAGCCGCGACCAAGAGACCCAGTACTTC.

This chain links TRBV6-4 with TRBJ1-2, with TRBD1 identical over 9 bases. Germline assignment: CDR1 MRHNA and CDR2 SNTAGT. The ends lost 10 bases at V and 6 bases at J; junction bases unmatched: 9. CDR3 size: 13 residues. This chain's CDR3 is CATRDREGDGYTF. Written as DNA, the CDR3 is TGTGCCACCCGGGACAGGGAGGGCGATGGCTACACCTTC.

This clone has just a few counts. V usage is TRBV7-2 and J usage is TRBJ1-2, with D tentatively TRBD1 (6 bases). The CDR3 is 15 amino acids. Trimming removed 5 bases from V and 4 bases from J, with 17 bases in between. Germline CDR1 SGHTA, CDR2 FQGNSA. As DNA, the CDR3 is TGTGCCAGCAGCCCGCGGGGGGGCGCGGTCTATGGCTACACCTTC. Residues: CASSPRGGAVYGYTF. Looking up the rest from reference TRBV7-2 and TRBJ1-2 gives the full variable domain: GAGVSQSPSNKVTEKGKDVELRCDPISGHTALYWYRQSLGQGLEFLIYFQGNSAPDKSGLPSDRFSAERTGGSVSTLTIQRTQQEDSAVYLCASSPRGGAVYGYTFGSGTRLTVV.

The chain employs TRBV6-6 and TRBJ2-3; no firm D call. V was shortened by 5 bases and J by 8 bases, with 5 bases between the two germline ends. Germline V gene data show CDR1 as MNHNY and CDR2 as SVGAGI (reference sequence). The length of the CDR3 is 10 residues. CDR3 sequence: CASSEPTQYF. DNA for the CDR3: TGTGCCAGCAGTGAGCCTACGCAGTATTTT.

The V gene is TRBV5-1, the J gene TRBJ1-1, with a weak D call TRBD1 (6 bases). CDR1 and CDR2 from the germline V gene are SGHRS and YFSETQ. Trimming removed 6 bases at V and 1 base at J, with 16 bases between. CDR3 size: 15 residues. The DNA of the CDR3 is TGCGCCAGCACCCCGCCGGGACACCAGAACACTGAAGCTTTCTTT. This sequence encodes CASTPPGHQNTEAFF.

The CDR3 loop is CASSYGWGGTEAFF. Here the CDR3 DNA reads TGTGCCAGCAGTTACGGGTGGGGGGGGACTGAAGCTTTCTTT. V gene TRBV6-6 combines with J gene TRBJ1-1; D is perhaps TRBD1 (5 bases). CDR1 and CDR2 (germline): MNHNY, SVGAGI (reference sequence). The CDR3 length is 14 residues. Trimming removed 2 bases from V and 5 bases from J, with 12 bases in between.